This TCR beta chain was sequenced in a study of cytomegalovirus exposure and HLA in healthy donors. Turning to the study itself: An analysis done earlier identified about 120 million unique TCR beta sequences from about 179 million T cells.

Comment on this clone: Its matching antigen is unknown.

The PCR contained 60 Vbeta and 13 Jbeta primers. Profiled with immunoSEQ multiplex PCR; TCRdb holds only in-frame clones, not every one. The repertoire table contains some 110,000 clones. Germline V gives CDR1 SGHNT, CDR2 YYREEE (reference sequence). The CDR3 extends over 16 amino acids. V lost 2 bases, J lost 1 base, and 12 bases lay in between. Study findings and constraints: The authors reported that TCR beta sequences could predict HLA-A and HLA-B alleles. These predictions were accurate for most subjects in the first cohort. Some public TCRs appeared in many individuals, while most sequences were rare.

The chain carries TRBV5-4 and TRBJ2-2; D is perhaps TRBD2 (6 bases). The clonotype was recovered from a man aged 30-40 years in good health and CMV-seronegative. Sequenced input: PBMCs. The CDR3: CASSLPGVENTGELFF. CDR3 bases: TGTGCCAGCAGCTTACCGGGAGTAGAGAACACCGGGGAGCTGTTTTTT.